This entry features one T cell receptor (beta chain) sequence. Antigen specificity is unknown. This sample is part of a study of chemoradiotherapy in HPV16-positive cancers. Study context: Functional T-cell assays on two HPV16-positive patients' cells defined candidate HPV-specific clones and common TCR motifs. Study-wide results and limits: Candidate HPV-specific clones and E7-related TCR motifs grew in tumor during treatment. In HPV16-positive patients, HPV-responsive T-cell expansion tracked better recurrence-free survival.

V dropped 2 bases and J dropped 4 bases, with 13 bases sitting between them. The CDR3 is 15 amino acids. Germline lookup yields CDR1 MNHEY and CDR2 SMNVEV (reference sequence). Repertoires were generated with immunoSEQ multiplex PCR, while TCRdb's copy carries only in-frame clones and drops some. Of under 15,000 clones detected, approximately 86% appear once; the ten largest clones hold 5% to 7%. The chain links TRBV27 to TRBJ2-3; D possibly corresponds to TRBD1 (6 bases). The sequences come from blood, collected from a patient who underwent chemoradiotherapy. This TCR was recovered from a human donor with HPV-associated anogenital cancer. CDR3 amino acids: CASSLRGMVADTQYF. The CDR3 DNA is TGTGCCAGCAGTTTAAGGGGGATGGTGGCAGATACGCAGTATTTT.